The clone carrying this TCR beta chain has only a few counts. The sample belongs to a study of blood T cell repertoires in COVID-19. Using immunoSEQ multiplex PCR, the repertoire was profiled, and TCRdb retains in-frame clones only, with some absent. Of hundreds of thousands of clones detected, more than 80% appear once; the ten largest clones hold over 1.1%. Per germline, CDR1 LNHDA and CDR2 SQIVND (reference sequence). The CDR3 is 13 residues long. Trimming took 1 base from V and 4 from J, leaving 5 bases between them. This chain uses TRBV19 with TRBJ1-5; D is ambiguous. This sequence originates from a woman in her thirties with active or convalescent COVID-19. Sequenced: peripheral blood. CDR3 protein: CASSIAPNQPQHF. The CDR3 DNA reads TGTGCCAGTAGTATAGCTCCGAATCAGCCCCAGCATTTT.